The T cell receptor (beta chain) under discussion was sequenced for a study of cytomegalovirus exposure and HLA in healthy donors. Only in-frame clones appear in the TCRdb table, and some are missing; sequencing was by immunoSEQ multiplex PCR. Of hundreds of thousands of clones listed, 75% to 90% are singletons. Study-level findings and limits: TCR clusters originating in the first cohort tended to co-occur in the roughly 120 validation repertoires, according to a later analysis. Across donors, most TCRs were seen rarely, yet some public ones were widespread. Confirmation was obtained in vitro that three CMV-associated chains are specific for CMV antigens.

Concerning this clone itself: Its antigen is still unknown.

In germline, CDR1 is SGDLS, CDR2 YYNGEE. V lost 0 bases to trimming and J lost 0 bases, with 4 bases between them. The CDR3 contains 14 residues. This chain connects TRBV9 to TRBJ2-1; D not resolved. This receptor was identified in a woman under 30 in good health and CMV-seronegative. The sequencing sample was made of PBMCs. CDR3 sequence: CASSVGFSYNEQFF. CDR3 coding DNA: TGTGCCAGCAGCGTAGGCTTCTCCTACAATGAGCAGTTCTTC.